One sample yielded the 32 T cell receptor beta chains listed below, sequenced in a study of CD4 T cells in relation to SARS-CoV-2 and coronaviruses. Repertoires were generated with immunoSEQ multiplex PCR, while TCRdb's copy carries only in-frame clones and drops some. The table records approximately 19,000 clones, around three quarters of them present only once. CD4+ T cells from unexposed donors were obtained before the COVID-19 pandemic (2011-2018). The cells were cultured for under twelve days before CD4+ T cells were isolated. These receptors are not linked to any known antigen. The specimen sequenced was CD4+ T cells from PBMCs, cultured in vitro. The receptors come from a human donor in good health.

The chain joins TRBV30 to TRBJ1-1; D unclear. CDR1 is GTSNPN and CDR2 is SVGIG in the germline V gene (reference sequence). The CDR3 spans 12 residues. V was trimmed by 4 bases and J by 6 bases, leaving 12 bases between them. CDR3 DNA sequence: TGTGCCTGGACTCCTAGGGTTCCTGAAGCTTTCTTT. Its protein is CAWTPRVPEAFF. The whole variable domain, filled in from reference TRBV30 and TRBJ1-1, reads SQTIHQWPATLVQPVGSPLSLECTVEGTSNPNLYWYRQAAGRGLQLLFYSVGIGQISSEVPQNLSASRPQDRQFILSSKKLLLSDSGFYLCAWTPRVPEAFFGQGTRLTVV.

A few counts support this clone. This chain joins TRBV2 and TRBJ1-6; no clear D. Trimming took off 8 bases at V and 5 bases at J, with 7 bases between the two ends. Germline V lookup: CDR1 SNHLY, CDR2 FYNNEI. CDR3 length: 12 residues. CDR3: CASGGNNSPLHF. CDR3 in DNA: TGTGCCAGCGGTGGGAATAATTCACCCCTCCACTTT. The complete variable domain, with remaining parts taken from reference TRBV2 and TRBJ1-6, reads EPEVTQTPSHQVTQMGQEVILRCVPISNHLYFYWYRQILGQKVEFLVSFYNNEISEKSEIFDDQFSVERPDGSNFTLKIRSTKLEDSAMYFCASGGNNSPLHFGNGTRLTVT.

The chain couples TRBV5-8 to TRBJ2-3; D possibly corresponds to TRBD2 (5 bases). Trimming took off 0 bases at V and 4 bases at J, with 6 bases between the two ends. The CDR3 spans 13 residues. The germline V gene encodes CDR1 SGHTS and CDR2 YDEGEE. DNA for the CDR3: TGTGCCAGCAGCTTGGCGGGGTCAGATACGCAGTATTTT. Protein product: CASSLAGSDTQYF.

This clone was found once. V is TRBV5-1 and J is TRBJ1-5; 7 bases align to TRBD1. The V segment lost 0 bases and the J segment 7 bases; nucleotides outside the gene matches: 7. The CDR3 contains 15 residues. Germline CDR1 reads SGHRS; CDR2 reads YFSETQ. This chain's CDR3 is CASSLDGQDGQPQHF. The DNA for the CDR3 is TGCGCCAGCAGCTTGGATGGACAGGACGGACAGCCCCAGCATTTT.

This clone was picked up a small number of times. The chain carries TRBV2 and TRBJ2-3; 10 bases align to TRBD2. The J segment lost 1 base and the V segment lost 2 bases, leaving 0 bases of the junction unmatched. Looked up from germline, CDR1 is SNHLY and CDR2 is FYNNEI. This CDR3 contains 15 residues. As DNA, the CDR3 is TGTGCCAGCAGTGAACTAGCGGGAGGCACAGATACGCAGTATTTT. Translation gives CASSELAGGTDTQYF.

The sample holds a few counts of this clone. The V call is TRBV7-9, the J call TRBJ2-2; no clear D. The germline CDR1 and CDR2 sequences are SEHNR and FQNEAQ (reference sequence). The V gene lost 3 bases and the J gene lost 6 bases, with 5 bases spanning the gap. The CDR3 sequence is 12 residues long. The CDR3 sequence is CASSLSAGELFF. The CDR3 nucleotides read TGTGCCAGCAGCTTGTCTGCCGGGGAGCTGTTTTTT.

V is TRBV7-6 and J is TRBJ2-5; D gene unclear. This CDR3 contains 12 residues. V was trimmed by 4 bases and J by 4 bases, leaving 7 bases between them. The germline V gene has CDR1 SGHVS and CDR2 FNYEAQ. In DNA, the CDR3 is TGTGCCAGCAGCTCTACTACAGAGACCCAGTACTTC. Translated: CASSSTTETQYF.

Only a few counts were recorded for this clone. The CDR3 sequence: CASSPYSGTAGNTIYF. In DNA, the CDR3 is TGTGCCAGCAGCCCATACTCCGGGACAGCTGGAAACACCATATATTTT. This chain joins TRBV7-6 and TRBJ1-3; 7 bases fit TRBD1. This CDR3 spans 16 amino acids. Germline V gene sequence: CDR1 SGHVS, CDR2 FNYEAQ. The V segment lost 5 bases and the J segment 2 bases; nucleotides outside the gene matches: 9.

The rearrangement joins TRBV18 to TRBJ2-7; D might be TRBD1 (5 bases). The CDR3 extends over 14 amino acids. Germline V gene lookup returns CDR1 KGHSH and CDR2 LQKENI. Trimming took 3 bases from V and 7 from J, leaving 16 bases between them. As DNA, the CDR3 is TGTGCCAGCTCACCGAGTCAAGGGGCCCGGGAGCAGTACTTC. Protein: CASSPSQGAREQYF.

The rearrangement uses TRBV19 and TRBJ1-5, with a weak D call TRBD1 (5 bases). Trimming stripped 1 base from V and 2 bases from J, with 12 bases between. Germline lookup yields CDR1 LNHDA and CDR2 SQIVND (reference sequence). The CDR3 contains 16 residues. The CDR3, as DNA: TGTGCCAGTAGTATAGTTCAGGGTGGGGGCAATCAGCCCCAGCATTTT. It encodes CASSIVQGGGNQPQHF.

The rearrangement uses TRBV12-5 and TRBJ2-3; possibly TRBD1 or TRBD2 for D (5 bases each). The germline gives CDR1 LGHNT, CDR2 FRNRAP. The germline V and J ends were trimmed by 1 base and 4 bases, with 9 bases remaining between them. The CDR3 totals 14 residues. The CDR3 sequence is CASGLGGVADTQYF. CDR3 DNA sequence: TGTGCTAGTGGTTTGGGAGGGGTGGCAGATACGCAGTATTTT.

CDR3 region: CASSEGFNQPQHF. In DNA form, the CDR3 reads TGTGCCAGCAGTGAGGGCTTCAATCAGCCCCAGCATTTT. The chain joins TRBV6-1 to TRBJ1-5, with D uncertain. CDR1 MNHNS and CDR2 SASEGT come from the germline V gene. This CDR3 is built from 13 residues. Trimming left V 3 bases short and J 3 bases short, with 6 bases between.

The chain recombines TRBV3-1 (or the pseudogene TRBV3-2) with TRBJ2-2, with D hard to call. The V end lost 1 base, the J end lost 5 bases, and 5 bases lay between the germline ends. The length of the CDR3 is 13 residues. The germline V gene encodes CDR1 LGHDT and CDR2 YNNKEL (reference sequence). This chain's CDR3 is CASSQVRTGELFF. The CDR3, as DNA: TGTGCCAGCAGCCAAGTTAGGACCGGGGAGCTGTTTTTT.

The chain has TRBV7-3 and TRBJ2-5; possibly TRBD1 or TRBD2 for D (5 bases each). Looked up from germline, CDR1 is SGHTA and CDR2 is FQGTGA. The CDR3 spans 15 residues. Trimming pared 4 bases from V and 4 bases from J, leaving 16 bases between. CDR3 DNA sequence: TGTGCCAGCAGCTCACGGGGCGGGTTGGCAGAGACCCAGTACTTC. Translating gives CASSSRGGLAETQYF.

J is TRBJ1-1 and V is TRBV4-2; TRBD1 might be the D (5 bases). Germline V gene sequence: CDR1 LGHNA, CDR2 YNFKEQ. The CDR3 totals 16 residues. The germline V and J ends were trimmed by 1 base and 0 bases, with 12 bases remaining between them. Here the CDR3 reads CASSQAGGLMNTEAFF. The CDR3 coding sequence is TGTGCCAGCAGCCAAGCGGGGGGTCTCATGAACACTGAAGCTTTCTTT.

The table lists this clone with a few counts. The chain recombines TRBV7-2 with TRBJ2-2; D unresolved. Germline V gene sequence: CDR1 SGHTA, CDR2 FQGNSA. Trimming cost V 3 bases and J 3 bases, with 8 bases left between them. CDR3 length equals 14 residues. The CDR3 sequence is CASSFVVDTGELFF. The CDR3 nucleotides are TGTGCCAGCAGCTTTGTGGTAGACACCGGGGAGCTGTTTTTT.

The rearrangement links TRBV12-3 or TRBV12-4 to TRBJ2-7; D perhaps matches TRBD1 (5 bases). This CDR3 is 12 amino acids long. V dropped 6 bases and J dropped 1 base, with 7 bases sitting between them. CDR3 nucleotides: TGTGCCAGCAGCCAGGGTTCCTACGAGCAGTACTTC. It encodes CASSQGSYEQYF.

The rearrangement joins TRBV24-1 to TRBJ1-1; tentative D call: TRBD1 (5 bases). CDR3 length: 14 residues. Trimming took off 7 bases at V and 1 base at J, with 12 bases between the two ends. Germline V lookup: CDR1 KGHDR, CDR2 SFDVKD. CDR3 in DNA: TGTGCCACCAGGCGGGGACCGTCGAACACTGAAGCTTTCTTT. It specifies CATRRGPSNTEAFF.

The rearrangement links TRBV11-2 to TRBJ2-3; 11 bases map to TRBD2. V lost 2 bases to trimming and J lost 0 bases; unmatched junction nucleotides: 7. Germline CDR1 and CDR2: SGHAT and FQNNGV. The CDR3 covers 18 residues. The CDR3 protein is CASSLLTSGTYSTDTQYF. CDR3 in DNA: TGTGCCAGCAGCTTATTGACTAGCGGGACCTATAGCACAGATACGCAGTATTTT.

V is TRBV7-7 and J is TRBJ2-7; 9 positions agree with TRBD1. The germline V gene encodes CDR1 SSHAT and CDR2 FNYEAQ (reference sequence). The ends lost 6 bases at V and 3 bases at J; junction bases unmatched: 6. The CDR3 runs to 14 residues. CDR3 loop: CASSSGQGSYEQYF. The CDR3 DNA follows: TGTGCCAGCAGTTCCGGACAGGGGAGCTACGAGCAGTACTTC.

This rearrangement joins TRBV6-4 to TRBJ2-3; no clear D gene. The CDR3 totals 14 residues. Germline V gene lookup returns CDR1 MRHNA and CDR2 SNTAGT. Between the trimmed V and J ends, which lost 2 bases and 1 base, there was a span of 7 bases. In DNA, the CDR3 is TGTGCCAGCAGTGACCCGAAGGGCACAGATACGCAGTATTTT. It encodes CASSDPKGTDTQYF.

V and J are TRBV12-3 or TRBV12-4 and TRBJ2-7, with D perhaps matching TRBD1 (6 bases). Trimming shortened V by 7 bases and J by 6 bases, and 16 bases separated the two germline ends. This CDR3 contains 13 residues. As DNA, the CDR3 is TGTGCCAGCACCCCCGACAGGATGGGCGAGCAGTACTTC. Residues: CASTPDRMGEQYF.

The V and J genes are TRBV28 and TRBJ2-6; D is possibly TRBD1 (6 bases). The V end was cut by 4 bases, the J end by 0 bases, with 10 bases between. The CDR3 runs to 16 residues. CDR1 and CDR2 (germline): MDHEN, SYDVKM. The CDR3 nucleotides are TGTGCCAGCAGTTACGGGACATTCTCTGGGGCCAACGTCCTGACTTTC. As protein: CASSYGTFSGANVLTF.

J is TRBJ1-1 and V is TRBV5-1; no definite D call. Germline CDR1 SGHRS, CDR2 YFSETQ. Deletions cut 4 bases from V and 0 bases from J, with 7 bases between. This CDR3 region has 13 residues. CDR3 loop: CASSGQLNTEAFF. The CDR3 nucleotides are TGCGCCAGCAGCGGGCAGCTGAACACTGAAGCTTTCTTT.

The genes are TRBV19 and TRBJ1-4; D is perhaps TRBD1 (5 bases). The germline V gene has CDR1 LNHDA and CDR2 SQIVND (reference sequence). The CDR3 contains 16 residues. With 5 bases removed from V and 3 bases from J, the gap between germline ends came to 16 bases. The CDR3 is CASSPNGHLSNEKLFF. The DNA for the CDR3 is TGTGCCAGTAGTCCGAACGGACACCTCTCTAATGAAAAACTGTTTTTT.

The chain carries TRBV29-1 and TRBJ1-1; D not certain. Germline V lookup: CDR1 SQVTM, CDR2 ANQGSEA. There are 13 residues in the CDR3. Trimming stripped 3 bases from V and 4 bases from J, with 12 bases between. DNA of the CDR3: TGCAGCGTTGAGGAAGGGTGGGCCACTGAAGCTTTCTTT. Encoded protein: CSVEEGWATEAFF.

The chain uses TRBV4-1 and TRBJ2-2; D might be TRBD1 or TRBD2, each matching 5 bases. With 0 bases removed from V and 5 bases from J, the gap between germline ends came to 13 bases. CDR1 is MGHRA and CDR2 is YSYEKL in the germline V gene. The CDR3 loop spans 16 amino acids. The CDR3 nucleotides read TGCGCCAGCAGCCAAGATGGGCCAGGGAGAACCGGGGAGCTGTTTTTT. Its protein product is CASSQDGPGRTGELFF.

The chain links TRBV2 to TRBJ2-6; a weak D match, TRBD1 (6 bases). The CDR3 totals 14 residues. CDR1 is SNHLY, CDR2 FYNNEI, per germline. V was cut by 11 bases and J by 0 bases, with 11 bases left in between. CDR3 residues: CAGDRSSGANVLTF. The CDR3 DNA sequence: TGTGCCGGCGACAGGAGCTCTGGGGCCAACGTCCTGACTTTC.

The genes are TRBV7-2 and TRBJ2-3, with TRBD2 identical over 13 bases. This CDR3 spans 17 amino acids. The junction had 8 bases not matched to a gene; V was cut back by 4 bases and J by 4 bases. Germline V CDR1 and CDR2: SGHTA, FQGNSA. The CDR3 region has the DNA TGTGCCAGCAGCTCAGCCACTACTAGCGGGAGGGCAGATACGCAGTATTTT. It specifies CASSSATTSGRADTQYF.

V gene TRBV30 combines with J gene TRBJ1-2; 10 bases align to TRBD1. Germline-derived CDR1 and CDR2 are GTSNPN and SVGIG (reference sequence). The CDR3 is 13 amino acids. With V trimmed by 5 bases and J by 5 bases, 5 bases remained unmatched. The CDR3 sequence: CAWGDRGEYGYTF. In DNA, the CDR3 is TGTGCCTGGGGGGACAGGGGAGAATATGGCTACACCTTC. The whole variable domain, remainder taken from reference TRBV30 and TRBJ1-2, is SQTIHQWPATLVQPVGSPLSLECTVEGTSNPNLYWYRQAAGRGLQLLFYSVGIGQISSEVPQNLSASRPQDRQFILSSKKLLLSDSGFYLCAWGDRGEYGYTFGSGTRLTVV.

The chain is built from TRBV5-1 and TRBJ1-6; the match to TRBD1 covers 7 bases. The CDR3 extends over 15 amino acids. Losses at the gene ends were 5 bases for V and 9 bases for J; bases not matched to a gene: 11. The germline gives CDR1 SGHRS, CDR2 YFSETQ. The CDR3 protein is CASSLGQERSSPLHF. The CDR3 nucleotides read TGCGCCAGCAGTCTCGGACAGGAGAGGAGTTCACCCCTCCACTTT.

This clone appeared once. This rearrangement joins TRBV12-3 or TRBV12-4 to TRBJ2-1; perhaps TRBD2 as D (5 bases). CDR3 length: 11 amino acids. V was shortened by 6 bases and J by 8 bases, with 8 bases between the two germline ends. CDR3: CASRLAYEQFF. CDR3 sequence (DNA): TGTGCCAGCAGGCTAGCCTATGAGCAGTTCTTC.